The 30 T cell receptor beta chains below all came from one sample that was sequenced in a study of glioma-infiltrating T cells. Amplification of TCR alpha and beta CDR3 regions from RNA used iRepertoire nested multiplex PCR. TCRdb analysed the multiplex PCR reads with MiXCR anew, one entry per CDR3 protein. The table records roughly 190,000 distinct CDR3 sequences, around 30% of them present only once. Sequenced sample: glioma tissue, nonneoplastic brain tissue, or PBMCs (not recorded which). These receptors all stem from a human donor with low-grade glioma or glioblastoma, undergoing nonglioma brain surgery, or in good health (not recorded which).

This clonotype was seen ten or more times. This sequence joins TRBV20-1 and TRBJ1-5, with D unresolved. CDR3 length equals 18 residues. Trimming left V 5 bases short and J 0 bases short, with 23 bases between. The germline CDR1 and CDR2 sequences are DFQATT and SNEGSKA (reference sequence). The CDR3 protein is CSALPGEGSFYSNQPQHF. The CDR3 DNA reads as TGCAGTGCTCTTCCGGGCGAAGGGAGCTTTTATAGCAATCAGCCCCAGCATTTT.

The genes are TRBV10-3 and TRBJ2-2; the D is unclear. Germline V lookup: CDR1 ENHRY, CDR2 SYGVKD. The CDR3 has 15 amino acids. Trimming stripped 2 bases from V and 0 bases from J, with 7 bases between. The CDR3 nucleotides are TGTGCCATCAGTGAGAAGGGTCCGAACACCGGGGAGCTGTTTTTT. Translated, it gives CAISEKGPNTGELFF.

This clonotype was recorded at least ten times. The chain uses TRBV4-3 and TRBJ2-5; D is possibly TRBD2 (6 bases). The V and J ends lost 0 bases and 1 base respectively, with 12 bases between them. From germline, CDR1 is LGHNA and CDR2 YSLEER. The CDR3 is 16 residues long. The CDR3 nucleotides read TGCGCCAGCAGCCAAGACGGGCGGGGTACCCAAGAGACCCAGTACTTC. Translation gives CASSQDGRGTQETQYF.

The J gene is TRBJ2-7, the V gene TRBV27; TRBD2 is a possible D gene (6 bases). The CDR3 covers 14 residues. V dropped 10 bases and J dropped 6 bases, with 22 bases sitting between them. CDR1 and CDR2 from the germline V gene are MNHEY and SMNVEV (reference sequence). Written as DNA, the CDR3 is TGTGCCACGCGGTTTTGGGGAGGCGATACCGAGCAGTACTTC. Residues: CATRFWGGDTEQYF.

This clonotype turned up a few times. The CDR3 region is CASSVGTRSGELFF. CDR3 nucleotides: TGCGCCAGCAGCGTCGGGACTAGGTCCGGGGAGCTGTTTTTT. V usage is TRBV5-1 and J usage is TRBJ2-2, with 8 bases identical to TRBD2. Germline CDR1 SGHRS, CDR2 YFSETQ. V lost 4 bases, J lost 6 bases, and 5 bases stayed unmatched. The CDR3 is made up of 14 amino acids.

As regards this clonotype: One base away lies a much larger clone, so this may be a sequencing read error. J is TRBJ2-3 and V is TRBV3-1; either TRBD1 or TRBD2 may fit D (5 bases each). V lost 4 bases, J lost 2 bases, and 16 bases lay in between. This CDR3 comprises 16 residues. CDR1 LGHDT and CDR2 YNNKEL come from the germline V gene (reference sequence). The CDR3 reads CASSPYWMGTTDTQYF. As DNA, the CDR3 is TGTGCCAGCAGCCCCTATTGGATGGGGACCACAGATACGCAGTATTTT.

The CDR3 loop is CASSGEGLTGELFF. The CDR3 DNA reads TGTGCCAGCAGCGGGGAAGGGCTCACCGGGGAGCTGTTTTTT. The genes are TRBV7-9 and TRBJ2-2; D remains unclear. Germline V gene data show CDR1 as SEHNR and CDR2 as FQNEAQ (reference sequence). The CDR3 is made up of 14 amino acids. Trimming took 5 bases from V and 4 from J, leaving 11 bases between them.

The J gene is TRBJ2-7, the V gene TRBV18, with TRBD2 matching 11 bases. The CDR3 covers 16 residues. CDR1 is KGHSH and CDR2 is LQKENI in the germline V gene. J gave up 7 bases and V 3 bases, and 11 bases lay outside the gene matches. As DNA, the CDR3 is TGTGCCAGCTCACCGACACTAGCGGGAGTTGCTAAGGAGCAGTACTTC. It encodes CASSPTLAGVAKEQYF.

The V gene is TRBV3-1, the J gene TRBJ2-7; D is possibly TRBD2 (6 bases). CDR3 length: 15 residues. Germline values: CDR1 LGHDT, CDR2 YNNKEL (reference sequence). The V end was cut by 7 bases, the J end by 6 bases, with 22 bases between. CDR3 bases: TGTGCCAGCAACCCCCCGGGGGAGTCAAGGGGCGAGCAGTACTTC. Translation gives CASNPPGESRGEQYF.

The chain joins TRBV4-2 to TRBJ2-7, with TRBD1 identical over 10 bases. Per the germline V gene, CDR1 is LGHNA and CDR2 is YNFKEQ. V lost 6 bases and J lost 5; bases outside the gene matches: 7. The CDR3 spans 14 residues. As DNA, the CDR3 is TGTGCCAGCAGTCCCCGGGACAGGGGACACGAGCAGTACTTC. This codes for CASSPRDRGHEQYF.

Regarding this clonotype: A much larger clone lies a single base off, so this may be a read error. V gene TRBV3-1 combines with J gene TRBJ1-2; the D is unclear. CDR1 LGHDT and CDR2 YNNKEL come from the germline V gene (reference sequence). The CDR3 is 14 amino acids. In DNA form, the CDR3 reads TGTGCCAGCAGCCCACCCCCACCTAACTATGGCTACGCCTTC. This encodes CASSPPPPNYGYAF.

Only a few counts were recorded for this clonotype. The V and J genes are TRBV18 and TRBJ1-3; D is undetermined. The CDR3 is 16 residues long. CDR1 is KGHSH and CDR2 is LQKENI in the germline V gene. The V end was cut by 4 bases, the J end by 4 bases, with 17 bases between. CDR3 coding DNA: TGTGCCAGCTCACACGCCGGGTCCTCAGGAGGAAACACCATATATTTT. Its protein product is CASSHAGSSGGNTIYF.

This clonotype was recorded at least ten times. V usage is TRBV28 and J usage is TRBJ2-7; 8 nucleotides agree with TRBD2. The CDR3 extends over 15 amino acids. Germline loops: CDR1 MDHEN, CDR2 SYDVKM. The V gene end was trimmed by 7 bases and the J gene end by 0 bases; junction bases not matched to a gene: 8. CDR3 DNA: TGTGCCAGCAACCTCAGGAGCGGGAGCTCCTACGAGCAGTACTTC. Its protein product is CASNLRSGSSYEQYF.

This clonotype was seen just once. This CDR3 is CSARPGLAGDEQYF. The CDR3 coding sequence is TGCAGTGCTAGACCGGGCCTAGCGGGAGACGAGCAGTACTTC. The genes are TRBV20-1 and TRBJ2-7; 10 bases line up with TRBD2. CDR1 and CDR2 (germline): DFQATT, SNEGSKA (reference sequence). Unmatched junction bases numbered 6, after V lost 2 bases and J lost 5 bases. The CDR3 runs 14 residues.

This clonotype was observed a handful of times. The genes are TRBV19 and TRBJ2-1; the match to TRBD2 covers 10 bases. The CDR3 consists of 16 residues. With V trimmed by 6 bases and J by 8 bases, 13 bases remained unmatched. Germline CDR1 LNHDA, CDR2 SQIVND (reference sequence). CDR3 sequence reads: CASSSTSGRAADEQFF. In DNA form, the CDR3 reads TGTGCCAGTAGCTCCACAAGCGGGAGGGCCGCGGATGAGCAGTTCTTC.

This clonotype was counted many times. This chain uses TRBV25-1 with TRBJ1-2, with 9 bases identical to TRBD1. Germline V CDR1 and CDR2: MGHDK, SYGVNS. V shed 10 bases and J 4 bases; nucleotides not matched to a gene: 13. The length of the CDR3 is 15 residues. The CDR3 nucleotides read TGTGCCACGCAAAATTCCGGGACAGGGATCTATGGCTACACCTTC. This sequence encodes CATQNSGTGIYGYTF.

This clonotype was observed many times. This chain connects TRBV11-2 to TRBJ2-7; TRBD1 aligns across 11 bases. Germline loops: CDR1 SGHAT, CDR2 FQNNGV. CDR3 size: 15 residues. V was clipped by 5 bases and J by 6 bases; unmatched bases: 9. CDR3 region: CASSQGTGGPREQYF. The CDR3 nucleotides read TGTGCCAGCAGCCAAGGGACAGGGGGTCCTCGCGAGCAGTACTTC.

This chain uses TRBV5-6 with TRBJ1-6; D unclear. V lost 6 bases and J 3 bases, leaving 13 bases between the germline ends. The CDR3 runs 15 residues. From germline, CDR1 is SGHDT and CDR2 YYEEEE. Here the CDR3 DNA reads TGTGCCAGCACCCCGACTCCAGACTATAATTCACCCCTCCACTTT. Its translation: CASTPTPDYNSPLHF.

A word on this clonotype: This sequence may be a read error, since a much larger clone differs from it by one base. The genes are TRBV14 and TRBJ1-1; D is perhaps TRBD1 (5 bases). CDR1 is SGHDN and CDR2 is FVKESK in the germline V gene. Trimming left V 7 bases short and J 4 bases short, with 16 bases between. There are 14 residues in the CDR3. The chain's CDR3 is CASNHSGGSTEAFF. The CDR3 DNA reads TGTGCCAGCAACCATTCCGGGGGGTCCACTGAAGCTTTCTTT.

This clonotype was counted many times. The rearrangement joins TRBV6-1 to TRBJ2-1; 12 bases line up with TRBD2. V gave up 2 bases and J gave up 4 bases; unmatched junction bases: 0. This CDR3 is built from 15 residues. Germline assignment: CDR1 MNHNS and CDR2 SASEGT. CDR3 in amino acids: CASSELAGGYNEQFF. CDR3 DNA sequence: TGTGCCAGCAGTGAACTAGCGGGAGGGTACAATGAGCAGTTCTTC.

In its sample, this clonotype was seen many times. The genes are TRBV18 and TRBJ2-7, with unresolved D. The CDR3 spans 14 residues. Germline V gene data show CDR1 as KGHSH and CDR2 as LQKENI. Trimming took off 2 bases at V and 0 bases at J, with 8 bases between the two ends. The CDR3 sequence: CASSPAQVSYEQYF. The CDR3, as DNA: TGTGCCAGCTCACCAGCCCAGGTCTCCTACGAGCAGTACTTC.

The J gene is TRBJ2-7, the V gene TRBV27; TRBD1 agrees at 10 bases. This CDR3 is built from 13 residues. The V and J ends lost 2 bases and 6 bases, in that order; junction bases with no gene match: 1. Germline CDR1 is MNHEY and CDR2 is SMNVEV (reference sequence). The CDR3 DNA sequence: TGTGCCAGCAGTTTACGGACAGGGGGCGAGCAGTACTTC. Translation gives CASSLRTGGEQYF.

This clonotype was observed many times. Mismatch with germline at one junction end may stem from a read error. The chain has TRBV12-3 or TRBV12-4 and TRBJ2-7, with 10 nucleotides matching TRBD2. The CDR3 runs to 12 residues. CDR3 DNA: TGTGCCAGCAAGGTAGCGGGAGGACACGAAGACTTC. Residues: CASKVAGGHEDF.

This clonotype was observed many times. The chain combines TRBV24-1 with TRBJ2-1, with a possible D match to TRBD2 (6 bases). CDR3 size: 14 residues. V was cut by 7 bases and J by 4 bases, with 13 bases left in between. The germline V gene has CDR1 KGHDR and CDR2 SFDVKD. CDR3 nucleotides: TGTGCCACCAGCACCCCGGGACTGTACAATGAGCAGTTCTTC. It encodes CATSTPGLYNEQFF.

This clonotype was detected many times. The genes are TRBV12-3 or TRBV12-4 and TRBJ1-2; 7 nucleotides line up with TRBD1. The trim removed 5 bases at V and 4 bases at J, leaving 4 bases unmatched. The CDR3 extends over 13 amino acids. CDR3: CASSADRAYGYTF. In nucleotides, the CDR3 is TGTGCCAGCAGTGCTGACAGGGCCTATGGCTACACCTTC.

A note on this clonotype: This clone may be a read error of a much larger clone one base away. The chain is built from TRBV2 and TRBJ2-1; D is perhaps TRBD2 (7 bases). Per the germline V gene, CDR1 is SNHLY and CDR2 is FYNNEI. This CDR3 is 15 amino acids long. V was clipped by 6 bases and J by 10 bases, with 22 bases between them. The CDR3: CASRGGAGCSTEQFF. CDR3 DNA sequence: TGTGCCAGCAGGGGGGGGGCGGGTTGCAGTACGGAGCAGTTCTTC.

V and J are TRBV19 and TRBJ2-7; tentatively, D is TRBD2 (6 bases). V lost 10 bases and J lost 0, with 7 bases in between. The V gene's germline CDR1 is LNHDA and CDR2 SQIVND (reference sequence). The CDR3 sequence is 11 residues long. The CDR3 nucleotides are TGTGCCACGCGGGGCTCCTACGAGCAGTACTTC. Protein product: CATRGSYEQYF.

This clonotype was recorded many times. Written as DNA, the CDR3 is TGTGCCAGTAGTCCCAGGGGACAGGTAACCTACGAGCAGTACTTC. As protein: CASSPRGQVTYEQYF. The V and J genes are TRBV19 and TRBJ2-7, with TRBD1 matching 8 bases. The ends lost 5 bases at V and 2 bases at J; junction bases unmatched: 8. The CDR3 spans 15 residues. Germline assignment: CDR1 LNHDA and CDR2 SQIVND (reference sequence).

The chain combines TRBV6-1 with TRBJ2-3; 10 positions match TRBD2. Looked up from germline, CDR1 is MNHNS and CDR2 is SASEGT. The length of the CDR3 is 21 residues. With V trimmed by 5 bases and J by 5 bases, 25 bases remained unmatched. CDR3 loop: CASSTRSPLSNPSGRVDTQYF. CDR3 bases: TGTGCCAGCAGTACCCGGTCCCCGCTATCGAATCCTAGCGGGAGAGTAGATACGCAGTATTTT.

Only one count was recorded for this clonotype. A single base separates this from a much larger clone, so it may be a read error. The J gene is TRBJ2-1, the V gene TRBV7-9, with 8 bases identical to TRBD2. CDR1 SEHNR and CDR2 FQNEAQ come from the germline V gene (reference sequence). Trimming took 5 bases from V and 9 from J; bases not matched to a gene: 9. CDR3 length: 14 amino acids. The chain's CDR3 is CASSPRWAGGEQFF. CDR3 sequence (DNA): TGTGCCAGCAGCCCGCGATGGGCGGGAGGTGAGCAGTTCTTC.